Only one count was recorded for the clone carrying this TCR beta chain. Losses at the gene ends were 7 bases for V and 10 bases for J; bases not matched to a gene: 12. Germline CDR1 is MNHEY and CDR2 is SVGEGT. The CDR3 totals 16 residues. These data belong to a study of blood T cells in healthy people across ages. Collection of 9.5 to 10 milliliters of peripheral blood was performed for each donor. With a J-beta primer mix and a sample-barcoded 5' primer, a second PCR ran roughly 6 to 12 cycles. A single record per CDR3 protein comes from TCRdb applying MiXCR to the 5' RACE reads. The sample has 600,000 to 1,000,000 distinct CDR3 sequences, 25% seen once. The sample was also reused in another study, on T cells of mothers and their children. Per that study: In unrelated and related pairs, TCR recombination output is shaped in a similar way by thymic selection.

Sequencing used blood. The chain joins TRBV6-2 or TRBV6-3 to TRBJ1-6; TRBD1 matches 11 bases. This sequence was found in a boy younger than 18 in good health. The CDR3 loop is CASMNSPGQGDSPLHF. For the CDR3, the DNA is TGTGCCAGCATGAATTCGCCGGGACAGGGGGACTCACCCCTCCACTTT.